These 9 T cell receptor beta chains originate from one sample sequenced in a study of blood T cell repertoires in COVID-19. The method was immunoSEQ multiplex PCR; TCRdb's version includes in-frame clones alone and lacks a portion of them. The sample has 150,000 or so clones; 85% to 90% are singletons. Specimen: peripheral blood. Receptor source: a man older than 75 with acute or convalescent COVID-19.

The rearrangement links TRBV10-3 to TRBJ1-6; 9 bases align to TRBD1. Germline V gene sequence: CDR1 ENHRY, CDR2 SYGVKD. There are 17 residues in the CDR3. The V segment lost 4 bases and the J segment 8 bases; nucleotides outside the gene matches: 12. The CDR3 bases are TGTGCCATCAGTGGACAACAGGGGGCGCGAGGGGATTCACCCCTCCACTTT. Encoded protein: CAISGQQGARGDSPLHF.

DNA of the CDR3: TGCAGTGCTATAATACGGGGCGAGCAGTACTTC. Amino acid sequence: CSAIIRGEQYF. The chain is built from TRBV20-1 and TRBJ2-7; D might be TRBD2 (5 bases). The length of the CDR3 is 11 residues. The germline V gene encodes CDR1 DFQATT and CDR2 SNEGSKA (reference sequence). Trimming took off 4 bases at V and 6 bases at J, with 10 bases between the two ends.

This chain joins TRBV5-4 and TRBJ1-2; 7 bases match TRBD1. Germline loops: CDR1 SGHNT, CDR2 YYREEE (reference sequence). The V segment lost 2 bases and the J segment 8 bases; nucleotides outside the gene matches: 6. The CDR3 covers 13 residues. CDR3 amino acids: CASSLTGVRGYTF. Written as DNA, the CDR3 is TGTGCCAGCAGCTTAACAGGGGTTAGAGGCTACACCTTC.

This clone was found once. The chain links TRBV30 to TRBJ2-5; a weak D match, TRBD1 (5 bases). Trimming removed 2 bases at V and 2 bases at J, with 15 bases between. Germline CDR1 and CDR2: GTSNPN and SVGIG (reference sequence). The CDR3 has 15 residues. This chain's CDR3 is CAWSTRQTLQETQYF. In nucleotides, the CDR3 is TGTGCCTGGAGTACGAGACAGACGTTACAAGAGACCCAGTACTTC.

This clone appeared a single time. The chain uses TRBV7-6 and TRBJ1-3; D not resolved. CDR1 SGHVS and CDR2 FNYEAQ come from the germline V gene. There are 13 residues in the CDR3. V shed 2 bases and J shed 3 bases, with 5 bases lying between them. The chain's CDR3 is CASSLNSGNTIYF. DNA of the CDR3: TGTGCCAGCAGCTTAAACAGTGGAAACACCATATATTTT.

The V call is TRBV5-1, the J call TRBJ2-2; the D gene is possibly TRBD2 (6 bases). Germline CDR1 SGHRS, CDR2 YFSETQ. The CDR3 has 16 residues. Trimming removed 1 base at V and 6 bases at J, with 16 bases between. DNA for the CDR3: TGCGCCAGCAGCTTGATGGCTAGCGACCCGGCCGGGGAGCTGTTTTTT. Translating gives CASSLMASDPAGELFF.

This chain links TRBV21-1 with TRBJ2-3; the table's D call of TRBD2 was not tested on the DNA. TRBV21-1 is a known pseudogene. The CDR3 has 19 amino acids. This CDR3 reads CASSKASPAGDQSADTQYF. The CDR3 nucleotides read TGTGCCAGCAGCAAAGCGTCCCCAGCGGGAGATCAGAGCGCAGATACGCAGTATTTT.

This rearrangement joins TRBV4-2 to TRBJ2-7; 13 bases align to TRBD2. The CDR3 covers 15 residues. Germline values: CDR1 LGHNA, CDR2 YNFKEQ. The junction had 4 bases not matched to a gene; V was cut back by 6 bases and J by 2 bases. CDR3 sequence reads: CASSPGTSGTYEQYF. The DNA for the CDR3 is TGTGCCAGCAGTCCCGGGACTAGCGGGACCTACGAGCAGTACTTC.

The table lists this clone with many counts. This chain connects TRBV19 to TRBJ1-1, with D tentatively TRBD1 (6 bases). This CDR3 contains 15 residues. Germline CDR1 is LNHDA and CDR2 is SQIVND (reference sequence). Between the trimmed V and J ends, which lost 7 bases and 0 bases, there was a span of 15 bases. The CDR3 protein is CASTDQGQMNTEAFF. The CDR3 nucleotides read TGTGCCAGTACCGACCAAGGACAGATGAACACTGAAGCTTTCTTT.